This TCR beta chain was profiled in a study of T cells in Graves' hyperthyroidism and ophthalmopathy. What was amplified from RNA transcripts were TCR beta CDR3 regions. HTBI primers were employed in a first-round RT-PCR of the TCR CDR3. One entry per CDR3 protein, called by TCRdb with MiXCR from the multiplex PCR reads. Counted here are about 640,000 distinct CDR3 sequences, nearly 45% occurring once; the ten biggest clones make up under 8%. A remark on this clonotype: This may come from a read error, since a much larger clone is one base off.

Investigators excluded patients with uncontrolled infection, other autoimmune disease, pregnancy or lactation. Diagnoses rested on clinical symptoms, serum thyroxine and TRAb, thyroid ultrasound and orbital computed tomography. This CDR3 has 15 residues. Germline V gives CDR1 SQVTM, CDR2 ANQGSEA. V was clipped by 5 bases and J by 0 bases, with 16 bases between them. The chain employs TRBV29-1 and TRBJ1-1; no reliable D call. Sample: peripheral blood or thyroid tissue (not recorded which). The TCR comes from an adult man with Graves' disease, either hyperthyroidism or ophthalmopathy (not recorded which). In DNA, the CDR3 is TGCAGCGTTCCTCCCAGGCAGGCGATGAACACTGAAGCTTTCTTT. Its protein product is CSVPPRQAMNTEAFF.